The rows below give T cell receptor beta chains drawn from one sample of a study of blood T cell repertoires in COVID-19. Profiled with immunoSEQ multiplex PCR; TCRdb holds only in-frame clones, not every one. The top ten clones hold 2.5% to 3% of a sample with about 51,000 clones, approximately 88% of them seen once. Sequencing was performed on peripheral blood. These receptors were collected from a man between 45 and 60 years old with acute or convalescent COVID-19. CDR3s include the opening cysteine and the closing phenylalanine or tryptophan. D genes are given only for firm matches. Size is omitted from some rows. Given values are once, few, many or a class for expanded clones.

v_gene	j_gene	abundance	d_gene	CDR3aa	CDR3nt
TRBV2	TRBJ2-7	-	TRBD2	CATSASGVYEQYF	TGTGCCACTTCGGCTAGCGGGGTCTACGAGCAGTACTTC
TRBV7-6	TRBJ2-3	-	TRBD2	CASSLELAGGPDTQYF	TGTGCCAGCAGCTTAGAATTAGCGGGGGGTCCAGATACGCAGTATTTT
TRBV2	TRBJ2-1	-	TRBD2	CASVSEASGHNEQFF	TGTGCCAGCGTCAGTGAGGCTAGCGGGCACAATGAGCAGTTCTTC
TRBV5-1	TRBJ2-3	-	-	CASRDEPFTDTQYF	TGCGCCAGCAGAGATGAGCCGTTCACAGATACGCAGTATTTT
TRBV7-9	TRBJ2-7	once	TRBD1	CASGQGYEQYF	TGTGCCAGCGGACAGGGCTACGAGCAGTACTTC
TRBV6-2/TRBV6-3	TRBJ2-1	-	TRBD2	CASSYGLAGAYNEQFF	TGTGCCAGCAGTTATGGACTAGCGGGCGCCTACAATGAGCAGTTCTTC
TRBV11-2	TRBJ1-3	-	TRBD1	CASSPRYRGLRTIYF	TGTGCCAGCAGCCCCCGGTACAGGGGGCTTCGAACCATATATTTT
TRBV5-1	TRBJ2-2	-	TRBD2	CASSAYGLAGGPNTGELFF	TGCGCCAGCAGCGCCTACGGACTAGCGGGAGGGCCAAACACCGGGGAGCTGTTTTTT
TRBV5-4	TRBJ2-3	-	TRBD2	CASSPPSGRGLRTDTQYF	TGTGCCAGCAGTCCCCCTAGCGGGAGGGGGTTGCGGACAGATACGCAGTATTTT
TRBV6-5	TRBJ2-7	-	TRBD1	CASSLLGTGDYF	TGTGCCAGCAGTCTCCTGGGGACAGGGGATTACTTC
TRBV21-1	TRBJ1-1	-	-	CASSKHRVDTEAFF	TGTGCCAGCAGCAAGCACAGGGTCGACACTGAAGCTTTCTTT
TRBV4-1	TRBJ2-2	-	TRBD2	CASSPGLAGAVGELFF	TGCGCCAGCAGCCCGGGACTAGCGGGAGCGGTCGGGGAGCTGTTTTTT
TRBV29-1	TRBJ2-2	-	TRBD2	CSVPRGGANTGELFF	TGCAGCGTTCCCCGGGGAGGGGCGAACACCGGGGAGCTGTTTTTT
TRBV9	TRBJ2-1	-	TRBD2	CASSAQTSGRIDSYNEQFF	TGTGCCAGCAGCGCCCAGACTAGCGGGAGGATTGACTCCTACAATGAGCAGTTCTTC
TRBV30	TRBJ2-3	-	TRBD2	CAWSVFSGGATDTQYF	TGTGCCTGGAGTGTCTTTAGCGGGGGGGCTACAGATACGCAGTATTTT
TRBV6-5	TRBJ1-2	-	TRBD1	CASSPQGGGDYGYTF	TGTGCCAGCAGCCCGCAGGGGGGTGGGGACTATGGCTACACCTTC